This T cell receptor beta chain originates from a study of vaccination effects on CD4 cells after COVID-19. With the ViraFEST assay, the study expanded antigen-specific CD4+ T cells using viral peptide pools, then sequenced them. After less than twelve days in culture, the CD4+ T cells were isolated. Participants were given two doses of BNT162b2 or mRNA-1273 vaccine. Having tested negative for nucleocapsid antibodies, the vaccine recipients showed no prior SARS-CoV-2 infection. The culture medium for two million PBMC per well included approximately 10 IU/ml IL-2 and about 9.1 ug/ml peptides. Half the medium was replaced with IL-2 medium on days 3 and 7. CDR1 and CDR2 from the germline V gene are SGHDT and YYEEEE. The V and J ends lost 0 bases and 7 bases respectively, with 16 bases between them. The CDR3 sequence is 15 residues long. Remarks on this clone: What it recognizes is unknown.

General observations from the study: Clonal contraction was marked in infection- and vaccine-induced clones late after vaccination.

Here immunoSEQ multiplex PCR was the method, and the copy in TCRdb shows in-frame clones only, minus some. The table has 20,000 or so clones, more than 70% seen once. The sequence was collected from a human donor who received a COVID-19 vaccine. The sequences come from CD4+ T cells from PBMCs cultured with HCoV-229E spike peptides, collected after COVID-19 vaccination. The gene calls are TRBV5-6 and TRBJ1-1; the D is unclear. CDR3 in DNA: TGTGCCAGCAGCTTGGGTCGAGGGATTGAAGGTGAAGCTTTCTTT. It translates to CASSLGRGIEGEAFF.